In its sample, the clone carrying this T cell receptor beta chain was seen a few times. The data are from a study of blood T cell repertoires in COVID-19. Study background: Both acute and convalescent COVID-19 samples were obtained from the United States, Italy and Spain. Nucleic acid was either cDNA or gDNA, and it came from T cells, B-cell-depleted T cells, or PBMCs.

Original handling: Amplified reference gene primers provided the basis for estimating nucleated cell counts. Profiling relied on immunoSEQ multiplex PCR, and the TCRdb table lists in-frame clones only, not all of them. That table supplies the V and J calls and clone size; D and trimming were determined from the DNA. The sample yields more than 12,000 clones, 87% seen once. Trimming took 3 bases from V and 7 from J, leaving 19 bases between them. The V gene's germline CDR1 is SGDLS and CDR2 YYNGEE. The CDR3 runs to 15 residues. Sequenced: peripheral blood. This chain links TRBV9 with TRBJ1-2; D perhaps matches TRBD1 (6 bases). The TCR sequence derives from a human donor in a cohort sampled during active COVID-19. The CDR3 region has the DNA TGTGCCAGCAGCGGTACTAAGCTTGGGACATCTGGCTACACCTTC. Its protein product is CASSGTKLGTSGYTF.